This record covers a single T cell receptor beta chain. No cognate antigen has been identified for it. No base qualities exist here, and no much larger clone lies one base off it. At one collaborating source in Seattle, patients were enrolled during active infection and were followed longitudinally through the course of disease. Whole blood was collected in K2EDTA tubes by collaborating institutions according to the institutions' own protocols. For TCRbeta analysis, collaborator samples were shipped as frozen whole blood, as isolated PBMCs, or as DNA extracted from either sample type. The immunoSEQ Assay, a bias-controlled multiplex PCR, was used to amplify TCRbeta CDR3 regions from genomic DNA. The original methods were these. Within the assay, amplification of reference gene primers was used to estimate how many nucleated cells each sample contained. To quantify the absolute abundance of each unique TCRbeta CDR3 rearrangement, sequence reads were collapsed and filtered. Productive Simpson clonality was computed per sample as the square root of Simpson's diversity index over productive rearrangements. TCRdb stores this immuneACCESS table with in-frame sequences only. Part of the clones is absent; in the studies checked, under half of the shortfall reflects unresolved V genes, and no reason is known for the rest. V and J calls and clone size follow that table, whereas D and trimming were derived from the DNA. For this sample there are 68,000 or so clones; over 75% appear just once. The ten largest clones take up around 7.3% of the sample.

The sample belongs to a study of blood T cell repertoires in COVID-19 (dated by TCRdb to the early 2020s). Notes on the research overall: Collaborator samples came from the United States, Italy and Spain and covered acute and convalescent phases of COVID-19. The material from the prospective study consisted of cDNA or gDNA derived from T cells, B-cell-depleted T cells, or PBMCs. Subjects who had been exposed to COVID-19, were actively infected with it, or had recovered from it provided the deeply sampled blood TCRbeta repertoires that made up the dataset. The repertoires were released in a freely available public database meant as a resource for research on the immune response to SARS-CoV-2. The samples were drawn from the first 160 participants of the ongoing ImmuneRACE study and from over a thousand subjects provided by 6 global collaborators. A de-identified subject ID, COVID-19 status, age in years and sex were almost always included in the sample metadata. Where available, HLA class I and class II types were taken from metadata supplied by the sample provider and were not determined by assay-based typing. Results and caveats for the whole study, not just this receptor: How much clinical and demographic metadata was included differed by source and by participant, and the metadata was provided uncurated.

CDR3 length: 15 amino acids, cysteine to phenylalanine. This entry keeps only the CDR3 DNA: 45 bases, framed from base 1. The germline V gene (reference sequence) yields MNHEY for CDR1 and SMNVEV for CDR2. Between the V and J ends, shortened by 0 bases and 9 bases respectively, the junction contains 12 bases. This receptor was identified in a man aged 35-49 years with COVID-19, enrolled during active disease. The chain was built from TRBV27 and TRBJ1-6; TRBD1 is perhaps the D gene, given 6 matching bases. Sequencing was carried out using peripheral blood. The CDR3 reads CASSLSTGIGSPLHF. Read as DNA, the sequence is TGTGCCAGCAGTTTATCAACAGGGATAGGTTCACCCCTCCACTTT.